The text below deals with one T cell receptor (beta chain). Its antigen is still unknown. The entry originates in a study of cytomegalovirus exposure and HLA in healthy donors. The study's findings and limits: In vitro confirmation showed a few CMV-associated chains to be CMV antigen specific. Data from an earlier analysis indicated that most TCR beta V segments were productive either about 90% or about 30% of the time. Some V segments (TRBV6-2 and TRBV6-3 among them) were excluded as indistinguishable.

J lost 3 bases, V lost 4 bases, and 11 bases had no gene match. Per the germline V gene, CDR1 is SGHNT and CDR2 is YYREEE (reference sequence). The CDR3 contains 16 residues. The primer mix had 60 Vbeta and 13 Jbeta primers. The data were produced by immunoSEQ multiplex PCR, yet TCRdb's version contains in-frame clones alone and is incomplete. The sample totals roughly 200,000 clones. J is TRBJ2-3 and V is TRBV5-4; 7 bases line up with TRBD1. The sample consisted of PBMCs. This TCR derives from a man between 25 and 39 years old in good health and CMV-seronegative. CDR3: CASSPRQGKVTDTQYF. CDR3 nucleotide sequence: TGTGCCAGCAGCCCAAGACAGGGAAAGGTAACAGATACGCAGTATTTT.